One and the same sample provided the 32 T cell receptor beta chains below, sequenced in a study of T cell responses to AZD1222 COVID-19 vaccine. Clones were read by immunoSEQ multiplex PCR, and TCRdb kept only the in-frame ones, dropping some. The sample consists of approximately 140,000 clones, around 92% of them appearing once. The specimen was peripheral blood, collected on day 0 of AZD1222 vaccination. Receptor source: an adult in good health.

This clone was seen only once. The V and J genes are TRBV4-1 and TRBJ2-2; the match to TRBD1 covers 10 bases. With 3 bases clipped from V and 7 bases from J, the junction kept 5 bases outside the gene matches. Germline V gene sequence: CDR1 MGHRA, CDR2 YSYEKL. CDR3 length: 15 residues. CDR3 region: CASSQPGQGHGELFF. DNA of the CDR3: TGCGCCAGCAGCCAGCCGGGACAGGGGCACGGGGAGCTGTTTTTT.

This clone was observed a single time. The CDR3 nucleotides are TGTGCCAGCAGCTCAGTGGGGGTCGCGGATTCACCCCTCCACTTT. It encodes CASSSVGVADSPLHF. The J gene is TRBJ1-6, the V gene TRBV2, with D possibly being TRBD1 (5 bases). The germline V gene has CDR1 SNHLY and CDR2 FYNNEI. V lost 6 bases and J lost 8, with 17 bases in between. The CDR3 has 15 amino acids.

This clone is a singleton in its sample. The V and J genes are TRBV7-8 and TRBJ1-4, with 8 bases that match TRBD1. Germline loops: CDR1 SGHVS, CDR2 FQNEAQ. V was clipped by 5 bases and J by 5 bases; unmatched bases: 16. The CDR3 is 18 residues long. CDR3 loop: CASSPTQGASPRNEKLFF. CDR3 nucleotide sequence: TGTGCCAGCAGCCCAACGCAGGGGGCCTCCCCCAGGAATGAAAAACTGTTTTTT.

The chain links TRBV7-8 to TRBJ2-7, with D hard to call. The CDR3 length is 12 residues. Germline CDR1 is SGHVS and CDR2 is FQNEAQ. The V and J ends lost 3 bases and 1 base respectively, with 4 bases between them. In DNA, the CDR3 is TGTGCCAGCAGCTTGGGGTCCTACGAGCAGTACTTC. It specifies CASSLGSYEQYF. Full variable domain (missing parts from reference TRBV7-8 and TRBJ2-7): GAGVSQSPRYKVAKRGQDVALRCDPISGHVSLFWYQQALGQGPEFLTYFQNEAQLDKSGLPSDRFFAERPEGSVSTLKIQRTQQEDSAVYLCASSLGSYEQYFGPGTRLTVT.

The chain joins TRBV28 to TRBJ1-2; D possibly corresponds to TRBD1 (5 bases). CDR1 MDHEN and CDR2 SYDVKM come from the germline V gene. The CDR3 covers 15 residues. Trimming removed 6 bases at V and 3 bases at J, with 17 bases between. The CDR3 loop is CASRSSGGADYGYTF. The DNA for the CDR3 is TGTGCCAGCAGATCCTCGGGAGGGGCGGACTATGGCTACACCTTC.

V usage is TRBV6-5 and J usage is TRBJ2-3; D gene uncertain. From germline, CDR1 is MNHEY and CDR2 SVGAGI. This CDR3 region has 13 residues. The ends were cut back, 8 bases at V and 7 bases at J, with 16 bases in the middle. The CDR3 loop is CASLRSPMYTQYF. The DNA for the CDR3 is TGTGCCAGCCTTCGGTCCCCAATGTATACGCAGTATTTT.

CDR3 loop: CASSAGAGAGNQPQHF. The CDR3 DNA is TGTGCCAGCAGCGCAGGCGCGGGGGCGGGCAATCAGCCCCAGCATTTT. J is TRBJ1-5 and V is TRBV9, with a tentative D call TRBD1 (6 bases). The length of the CDR3 is 16 residues. Germline lookup yields CDR1 SGDLS and CDR2 YYNGEE. Trimming removed 3 bases from V and 2 bases from J, with 15 bases in between.

The rearrangement uses TRBV9 and TRBJ1-2; perhaps TRBD1 as D (5 bases). CDR3 size: 11 residues. V lost 6 bases and J lost 8, with 11 bases in between. Germline-derived CDR1 and CDR2 are SGDLS and YYNGEE. The CDR3 here is CASKGDWGYTF. For the CDR3, the DNA is TGTGCCAGCAAAGGGGATTGGGGCTACACCTTC.

This chain joins TRBV19 and TRBJ2-2, with D unresolved. The CDR3 length is 12 residues. Germline loops: CDR1 LNHDA, CDR2 SQIVND (reference sequence). V was clipped by 10 bases and J by 6 bases, with 12 bases between them. CDR3 coding DNA: TGTGCCACTGAGAGATGGCCCGGGGAGCTGTTTTTT. It yields the protein CATERWPGELFF.

J is TRBJ1-2 and V is TRBV9; the match to TRBD1 covers 12 bases. Trimming at V came to 8 bases and at J to 6 bases, leaving 5 bases not matched to a gene. The germline CDR1 and CDR2 sequences are SGDLS and YYNGEE. This CDR3 is built from 13 residues. The CDR3 nucleotides read TGTGCCAGTCGGGGGACAGGGGGCCATGGCTACACCTTC. The encoded protein is CASRGTGGHGYTF.

The CDR3 spells CASKIGTGGYEQYF. CDR3 in DNA: TGTGCCAGCAAAATTGGGACAGGGGGCTACGAGCAGTACTTC. The chain links TRBV27 to TRBJ2-7, with 11 bases aligning to TRBD1. The V and J ends lost 7 bases and 3 bases, in that order; junction bases with no gene match: 5. The CDR3 consists of 14 residues. Per germline, CDR1 MNHEY and CDR2 SMNVEV (reference sequence).

V is TRBV19 and J is TRBJ1-1, with unresolved D. The CDR3 is 14 residues long. V dropped 3 bases and J dropped 3 bases, with 11 bases sitting between them. The germline V gene encodes CDR1 LNHDA and CDR2 SQIVND (reference sequence). The chain's CDR3 is CASSMSGQDTEAFF. The DNA for the CDR3 is TGTGCCAGTAGTATGAGCGGGCAGGACACTGAAGCTTTCTTT.

This chain connects TRBV6-4 to TRBJ2-2; maybe TRBD2 (6 bases). The germline V gene encodes CDR1 MRHNA and CDR2 SNTAGT. The CDR3 is 15 residues long. The V end was cut by 3 bases, the J end by 6 bases, with 14 bases between. For the CDR3, the DNA is TGTGCCAGCAGTGAGGGGGGACTGGCCTCCGGGGAGCTGTTTTTT. This codes for CASSEGGLASGELFF.

V and J are TRBV18 and TRBJ1-5, with no clear D. Between the trimmed V and J ends, which lost 3 bases and 7 bases, there was a span of 10 bases. Germline CDR1 and CDR2: KGHSH and LQKENI. The CDR3 runs to 13 residues. For the CDR3, the DNA is TGTGCCAGCTCACCGCAGGAACGCCAGCCCCAGCATTTT. This translates into CASSPQERQPQHF.

CDR3 DNA sequence: TGCGCCAGCAGCTTTGGACAAAACGGTACGCAGTATTTT. This gives the protein CASSFGQNGTQYF. The V gene is TRBV5-1, the J gene TRBJ2-3, with a possible D match to TRBD1 (5 bases). The germline V gene has CDR1 SGHRS and CDR2 YFSETQ. V was cut by 2 bases and J by 8 bases, with 12 bases left in between. This CDR3 is built from 13 residues.

The chain combines TRBV28 with TRBJ1-2; the match to TRBD1 covers 9 bases. J gave up 4 bases and V 6 bases, and 3 bases lay outside the gene matches. The CDR3 spans 13 residues. Germline values: CDR1 MDHEN, CDR2 SYDVKM. The CDR3 DNA is TGTGCCAGCAGCCAACAGGGGGCCTATGGCTACACCTTC. It encodes CASSQQGAYGYTF.

V is TRBV4-1 and J is TRBJ1-5, with 7 bases identical to TRBD1. This CDR3 region has 16 residues. The ends lost 2 bases at V and 4 bases at J; junction bases unmatched: 8. Germline V lookup: CDR1 MGHRA, CDR2 YSYEKL. CDR3 protein: CASSQSWGQRNQPQHF. CDR3 coding DNA: TGCGCCAGCAGCCAAAGCTGGGGACAGCGAAATCAGCCCCAGCATTTT.

This rearrangement joins TRBV27 to TRBJ2-6, with D possibly matching TRBD1 (6 bases). The CDR3 consists of 16 residues. Trimming left V 4 bases short and J 3 bases short, with 13 bases between. The germline V gene encodes CDR1 MNHEY and CDR2 SMNVEV (reference sequence). CDR3 sequence reads: CASSSLDRNGANVLTF. The CDR3 nucleotides read TGTGCCAGCAGTTCGCTAGACAGGAATGGGGCCAACGTCCTGACTTTC.

This clone was counted between two and nine times. V gene TRBV2 combines with J gene TRBJ2-2; TRBD2 matches at 11 bases. The V and J ends lost 6 bases and 3 bases, in that order; junction bases with no gene match: 6. The CDR3 is 16 residues long. Germline lookup yields CDR1 SNHLY and CDR2 FYNNEI. The CDR3 sequence is CASRLTSGGYTGELFF. CDR3 in DNA: TGTGCCAGCAGGCTTACTAGCGGGGGTTACACCGGGGAGCTGTTTTTT. Combining the CDR3 with reference TRBV2 and TRBJ2-2 gives the whole variable domain EPEVTQTPSHQVTQMGQEVILRCVPISNHLYFYWYRQILGQKVEFLVSFYNNEISEKSEIFDDQFSVERPDGSNFTLKIRSTKLEDSAMYFCASRLTSGGYTGELFFGEGSRLTVL.

The chain has TRBV29-1 and TRBJ2-7; 16 positions match TRBD2. J lost 9 bases, V lost 4 bases, and 12 bases had no gene match. The germline V gene has CDR1 SQVTM and CDR2 ANQGSEA. The CDR3 loop spans 16 amino acids. The DNA for the CDR3 is TGCAGCGTTGCCGGGACTAGCGGGAGGGCCGCTCAGCGGCAGTACTTC. This gives the protein CSVAGTSGRAAQRQYF.

This clone was detected only a few times. The chain recombines TRBV15 with TRBJ1-3; D unresolved. There are 14 residues in the CDR3. Trimming took off 0 bases at V and 4 bases at J, with 7 bases between the two ends. The germline gives CDR1 LNHNV, CDR2 YYDKDF (reference sequence). The CDR3 protein is CATSRDFGGNTIYF. The CDR3 DNA reads as TGTGCCACCAGCAGAGATTTCGGGGGAAACACCATATATTTT.

The J gene is TRBJ1-1, the V gene TRBV5-1; the match to TRBD1 covers 10 bases. The CDR3 contains 16 residues. Germline values: CDR1 SGHRS, CDR2 YFSETQ. J lost 2 bases, V lost 4 bases, and 8 bases had no gene match. CDR3: CASSPGTGVTNTEAFF. The CDR3 nucleotides are TGCGCCAGCAGCCCCGGGACAGGGGTGACAAACACTGAAGCTTTCTTT.

This clone came up a few times. The V call is TRBV10-3, the J call TRBJ2-7, with a weak D call TRBD2 (6 bases). The germline V gene encodes CDR1 ENHRY and CDR2 SYGVKD. CDR3 size: 17 residues. The V gene lost 0 bases and the J gene lost 1 base, with 16 bases spanning the gap. The CDR3 DNA reads TGTGCCATCAGTGAGTCCTTAACGGGAGAGAGGTCCTACGAGCAGTACTTC. The encoded protein is CAISESLTGERSYEQYF.

CDR3: CASSQDYPKGTDTQYF. In DNA form, the CDR3 reads TGCGCCAGCAGCCAAGATTACCCCAAAGGCACAGATACGCAGTATTTT. The chain carries TRBV4-3 and TRBJ2-3; no definite D call. In germline, CDR1 is LGHNA, CDR2 YSLEER. V dropped 0 bases and J dropped 1 base, with 11 bases sitting between them. This CDR3 has 16 amino acids.

J is TRBJ2-3 and V is TRBV18; 7 bases fit TRBD1. Germline assignment: CDR1 KGHSH and CDR2 LQKENI. J gave up 0 bases and V 5 bases, and 5 bases lay outside the gene matches. There are 15 residues in the CDR3. This CDR3 reads CASSDRDRSTDTQYF. Here the CDR3 DNA reads TGTGCCAGCTCAGACCGGGACAGAAGCACAGATACGCAGTATTTT.

V gene TRBV3-1 (or the pseudogene TRBV3-2) combines with J gene TRBJ1-6; TRBD1 agrees at 10 bases. From germline, CDR1 is LGHDT and CDR2 YNNKEL (reference sequence). V gave up 3 bases and J gave up 7 bases; unmatched junction bases: 6. CDR3 length: 16 amino acids. CDR3 sequence: CASSQWDRGVNSPLHF. The CDR3 bases are TGTGCCAGCAGCCAGTGGGACAGGGGCGTCAATTCACCCCTCCACTTT.

This rearrangement joins TRBV6-5 to TRBJ2-3, with TRBD2 matching 7 bases. V lost 6 bases, J lost 7 bases, and 13 bases stayed unmatched. CDR1 and CDR2 (germline): MNHEY, SVGAGI. The CDR3 loop spans 15 amino acids. The CDR3 bases are TGTGCCAGCAGCGCGGGTGGGGGAGGGGTGAATACGCAGTATTTT. As protein: CASSAGGGGVNTQYF.

The chain joins TRBV6-5 to TRBJ2-1; possibly TRBD1 for D (7 bases). From germline, CDR1 is MNHEY and CDR2 SVGAGI. V gave up 2 bases and J gave up 4 bases, with 12 bases separating them. The CDR3 spans 15 residues. In DNA form, the CDR3 reads TGTGCCAGCAGTTACGACAGGGCGGGGTACAATGAGCAGTTCTTC. Its translation: CASSYDRAGYNEQFF.

The chain carries TRBV19 and TRBJ1-1; no firm D call. Trimming left V 4 bases short and J 3 bases short, with 12 bases between. This CDR3 spans 14 amino acids. The germline CDR1 and CDR2 sequences are LNHDA and SQIVND (reference sequence). CDR3 sequence reads: CASSRVTDYTEAFF. The DNA for the CDR3 is TGTGCCAGTAGTAGGGTGACTGATTACACTGAAGCTTTCTTT.

This chain links TRBV5-1 with TRBJ2-3; possible D gene TRBD2, 5 bases. Per the germline V gene, CDR1 is SGHRS and CDR2 is YFSETQ. The CDR3 runs to 17 residues. V dropped 1 base and J dropped 1 base, with 16 bases sitting between them. The CDR3: CASSLLAPGPGTDTQYF. The DNA of the CDR3 is TGCGCCAGCAGCTTGCTAGCCCCTGGCCCTGGCACAGATACGCAGTATTTT.

This chain joins TRBV6-2 or TRBV6-3 and TRBJ2-7, with 7 bases that match TRBD2. The CDR3 has 18 amino acids. In germline, CDR1 is MNHEY, CDR2 SVGEGT. Unmatched junction bases numbered 15, after V lost 0 bases and J lost 4 bases. CDR3 sequence: CASSYSQVGGGSVYEQYF. DNA for the CDR3: TGTGCCAGCAGTTACTCGCAGGTAGGAGGCGGGAGTGTGTACGAGCAGTACTTC.

The gene calls are TRBV28 and TRBJ1-1, with D possibly matching TRBD1 (5 bases). The CDR3 has 16 residues. V lost 6 bases to trimming and J lost 6 bases, with 23 bases between them. From germline, CDR1 is MDHEN and CDR2 SYDVKM. CDR3 sequence (DNA): TGTGCCAGCAGAACCGGGGGGGGAAGACCAACTTCTGAAGCTTTCTTT. The encoded protein is CASRTGGGRPTSEAFF.